This T cell receptor (beta chain) stems from a study of T cell repertoires in cytomegalovirus infection. The wider study: CMV epitopes in the study were HLA-C-restricted (recently identified) and HLA-B-restricted (well studied).

MiXCR, applied by TCRdb to the reads, yields one record per CDR3 protein. Of about a million distinct CDR3 sequences in the sample, roughly 31% were seen once. Germline V gene data show CDR1 as SGHVS and CDR2 as FNYEAQ. CDR3 length equals 13 residues. Trimming took 5 bases from V and 2 from J, leaving 7 bases between them. This clonotype has ten or more counts. Antigen unknown. This receptor was obtained from a human donor in good health (CMV status not recorded). Some clones in this sample may be carry-over from other donors' samples. Sequencing used cultured CD8+ T cells from PBMCs, obtained from culture after CMV antigen stimulation. This chain joins TRBV7-6 and TRBJ2-1; D is unclear. The CDR3 sequence: CASSPNAYNEQFF. The CDR3 DNA reads as TGTGCCAGCAGCCCCAACGCCTACAATGAGCAGTTCTTC.